The rows below give T cell receptor beta chains drawn from one sample of a study of cytomegalovirus exposure and HLA in healthy donors. The assay was immunoSEQ multiplex PCR, and TCRdb's table has in-frame clones only and misses some. Among over 150,000 clones, 90% to 97% were seen once, and the ten largest hold approximately 0.97%. Input material: PBMCs. Receptors originate from a woman between 18 and 29 years old in good health and CMV-seronegative. The CDR3 runs from the conserved cysteine through the conserved F or W. A D gene is named only where the DNA matches it firmly. Size values are once, few and many counts, or a class for expanded clones, and some rows have none.

CASSQEESRENQPQHF	-	TRBV4-2	TRBJ1-5	-
CASSNWDRGTSEQFF	TRBD1	TRBV18	TRBJ2-1	-
CASRPGTSGFNEQFF	TRBD2	TRBV27	TRBJ2-1	-
CASSPRTGDGYTF	TRBD1	TRBV5-4	TRBJ1-2	-
CSAGQPYGYTF	TRBD1	TRBV20-1	TRBJ1-2	once
CASSIKGERKEMEVNITGELFF	-	TRBV9	TRBJ2-2	-
CASSHRENSGGPYEQYF	TRBD2	TRBV4-2	TRBJ2-7	-
CASSSGTATGELFF	TRBD1	TRBV7-3	TRBJ2-2	-
CASSSGHLAEQYF	-	TRBV19	TRBJ2-7	once
CASLAEVADTQYF	TRBD2	TRBV6-1	TRBJ2-3	-
CASSQPGGKYEQYF	-	TRBV6-6	TRBJ2-7	-
CASSPSPAGGTYEQYF	TRBD1	TRBV5-5	TRBJ2-7	-
CASRGTGLANYGYTF	TRBD1	TRBV6-1	TRBJ1-2	-
CASSVGGGARETQYF	-	TRBV9	TRBJ2-5	-
CASSFRDRDNSPLHF	TRBD1	TRBV11-2	TRBJ1-6	-
CASSTTTHYGYTF	-	TRBV7-2	TRBJ1-2	-
CASTAGSSYNSPLHF	-	TRBV2	TRBJ1-6	-
CASSPLQGASYEQYF	TRBD1	TRBV18	TRBJ2-7	-
CASSFGTGANYGYTF	TRBD1	TRBV7-2	TRBJ1-2	-
CASSPGLSGNSPLHF	-	TRBV18	TRBJ1-6	-
CASSTSGGFEQYF	TRBD2	TRBV19	TRBJ2-7	-
CASSVESGKADTQYF	TRBD2	TRBV9	TRBJ2-3	-
CASSSFGQGRTGELFF	TRBD1	TRBV6-5	TRBJ2-2	-
CASSSPSGGRINEQFF	TRBD2	TRBV7-8	TRBJ2-1	-
CASSSPDRGPYLNEQFF	TRBD1	TRBV11-2	TRBJ2-1	-
CASNTGGLNYEQYF	TRBD2	TRBV6-5	TRBJ2-7	-
CASSIRYNEQFF	-	TRBV19	TRBJ2-1	-
CASSRGTIDEQFF	TRBD2	TRBV7-9	TRBJ2-1	-
CASSYSGQGGTEAFF	TRBD1	TRBV6-5	TRBJ1-1	-